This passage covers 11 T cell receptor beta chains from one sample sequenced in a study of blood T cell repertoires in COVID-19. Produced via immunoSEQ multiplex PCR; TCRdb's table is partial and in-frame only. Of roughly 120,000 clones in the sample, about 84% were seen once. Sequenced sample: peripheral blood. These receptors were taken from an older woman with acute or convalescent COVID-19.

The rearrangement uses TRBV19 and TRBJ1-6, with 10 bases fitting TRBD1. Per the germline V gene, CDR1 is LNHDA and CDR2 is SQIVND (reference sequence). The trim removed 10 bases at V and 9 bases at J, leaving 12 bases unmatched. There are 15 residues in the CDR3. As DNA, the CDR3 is TGTGCCACCGCCGGGACAGGGGCTCAAACTTCACCCCTCCACTTT. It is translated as CATAGTGAQTSPLHF.

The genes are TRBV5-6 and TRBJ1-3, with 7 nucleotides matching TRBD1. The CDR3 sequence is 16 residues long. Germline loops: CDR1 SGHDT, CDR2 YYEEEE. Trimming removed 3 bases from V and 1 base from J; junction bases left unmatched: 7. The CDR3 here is CASSWRQGESGNTIYF. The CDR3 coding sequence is TGTGCCAGCAGCTGGAGACAGGGCGAATCTGGAAACACCATATATTTT.

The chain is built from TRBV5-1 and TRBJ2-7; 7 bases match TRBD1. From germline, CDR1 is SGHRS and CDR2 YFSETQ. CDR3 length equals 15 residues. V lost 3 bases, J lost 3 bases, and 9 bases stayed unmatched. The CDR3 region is CASSSGQVGDYEQYF. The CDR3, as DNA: TGCGCCAGCAGCTCCGGACAGGTGGGCGACTACGAGCAGTACTTC.

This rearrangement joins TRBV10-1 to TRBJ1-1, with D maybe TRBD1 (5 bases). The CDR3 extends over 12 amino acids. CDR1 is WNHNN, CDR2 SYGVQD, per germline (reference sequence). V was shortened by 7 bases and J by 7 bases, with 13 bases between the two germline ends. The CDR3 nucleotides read TGCGCCAGCAAGGGGTTGGACGGTGAAGCTTTCTTT. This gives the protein CASKGLDGEAFF.

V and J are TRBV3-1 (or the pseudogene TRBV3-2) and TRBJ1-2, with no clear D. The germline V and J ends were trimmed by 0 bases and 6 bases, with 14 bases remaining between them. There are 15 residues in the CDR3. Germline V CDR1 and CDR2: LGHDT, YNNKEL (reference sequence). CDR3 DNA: TGTGCCAGCAGCCAAGATTCTGGCGGTCGGAATGGCTACACCTTC. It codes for CASSQDSGGRNGYTF.

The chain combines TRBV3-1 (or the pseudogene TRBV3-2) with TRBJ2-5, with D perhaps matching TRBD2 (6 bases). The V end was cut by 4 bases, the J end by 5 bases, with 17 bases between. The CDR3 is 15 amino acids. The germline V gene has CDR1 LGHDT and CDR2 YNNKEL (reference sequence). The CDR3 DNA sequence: TGTGCCAGCAGCCTCGGAGGGAACCGGGGGGAGACCCAGTACTTC. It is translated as CASSLGGNRGETQYF.

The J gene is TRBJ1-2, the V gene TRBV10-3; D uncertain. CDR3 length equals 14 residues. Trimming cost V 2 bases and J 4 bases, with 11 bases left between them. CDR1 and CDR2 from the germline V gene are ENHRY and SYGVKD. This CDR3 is CAISETDKFYGYTF. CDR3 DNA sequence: TGTGCCATCAGTGAGACCGACAAGTTCTATGGCTACACCTTC.

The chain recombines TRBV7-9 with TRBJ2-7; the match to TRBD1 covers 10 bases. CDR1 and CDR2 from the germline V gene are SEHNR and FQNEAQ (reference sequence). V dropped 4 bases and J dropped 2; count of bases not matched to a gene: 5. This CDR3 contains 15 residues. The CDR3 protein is CASSSDRGHTYEQYF. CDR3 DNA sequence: TGTGCCAGCAGCTCCGACAGGGGGCACACCTACGAGCAGTACTTC.

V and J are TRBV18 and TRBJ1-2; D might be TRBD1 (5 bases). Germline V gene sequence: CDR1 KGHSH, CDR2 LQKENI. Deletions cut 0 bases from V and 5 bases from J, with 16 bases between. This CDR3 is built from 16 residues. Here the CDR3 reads CASSPPGHNGPYGYTF. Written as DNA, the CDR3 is TGTGCCAGCTCACCACCGGGGCACAACGGGCCTTATGGCTACACCTTC.

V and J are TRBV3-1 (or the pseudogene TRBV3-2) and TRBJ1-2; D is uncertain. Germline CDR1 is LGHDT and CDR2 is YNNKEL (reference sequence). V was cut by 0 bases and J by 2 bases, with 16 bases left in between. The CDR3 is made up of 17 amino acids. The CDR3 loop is CASSQDPPVDKNYGYTF. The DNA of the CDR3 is TGTGCCAGCAGCCAAGATCCCCCCGTCGACAAGAACTATGGCTACACCTTC.

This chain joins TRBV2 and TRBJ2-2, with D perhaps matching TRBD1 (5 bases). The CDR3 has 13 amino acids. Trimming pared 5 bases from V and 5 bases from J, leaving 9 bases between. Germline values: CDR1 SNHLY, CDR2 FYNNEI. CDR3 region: CASSNQGTGELFF. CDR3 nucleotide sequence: TGTGCCAGCAGTAATCAGGGAACCGGGGAGCTGTTTTTT.